What follows describes a single T cell receptor (beta chain). The sample comes from a study of T cell responses to AZD1222 COVID-19 vaccine. Generated by immunoSEQ multiplex PCR, the TCRdb table keeps only in-frame clones and is missing some. The sample has 100,000 to 150,000 clones; about 93% are singletons. This CDR3 region has 11 residues. Germline CDR1 is DFQATT and CDR2 is SNEGSKA (reference sequence). The V gene lost 0 bases and the J gene lost 13 bases, with 13 bases spanning the gap. This receptor was obtained from an adult in good health. The V gene is TRBV20-1, the J gene TRBJ2-7; D possibly corresponds to TRBD2 (6 bases). The sequenced sample was peripheral blood, obtained on day 0 of AZD1222 vaccination. This chain's CDR3 is CSARDGTAIYF. DNA of the CDR3: TGCAGTGCTAGAGATGGGACTGCCATCTACTTC.